The text below deals with one T cell receptor beta chain. The antigen remains undetermined. Repertoires were generated with immunoSEQ multiplex PCR, while TCRdb's copy carries only in-frame clones and drops some. The sample comprises about 4,500 clones, 65% to 75% of which are singletons, and roughly 40% rests with the top ten. This entry belongs to a study of CD8 T cell repertoires and HIV-1 epitope variants. Study summary: Each of Twenty-five Gag and Nef epitope peptides stimulated a separate culture. Controls included no peptide, Ebola AY9 epitope, and a CMV, EBV, flu pool. Epitopes were three Gag families plus Nef HW9 and YT9.

Germline lookup yields CDR1 SGHVS and CDR2 FQNEAQ. The CDR3 runs to 17 residues. J lost 4 bases, V lost 5 bases, and 14 bases had no gene match. General observations from the study: Most of the nine antigen-specific clonotypes appeared cross-reactive to autologous or escape variants.

V gene TRBV7-8 combines with J gene TRBJ2-3, with 8 positions matching TRBD2. The specimen sequenced was cultured CD8+ T cells derived from PBMCs. The clonotype comes from a male donor with HIV. The chain's CDR3 is CASSLPGRAGDADTQYF. Written as DNA, the CDR3 is TGTGCCAGCAGCCTCCCTGGGCGAGCGGGAGACGCAGATACGCAGTATTTT.